This entry concerns a single T cell receptor beta chain. The sample is drawn from a study of blood T cell repertoires in COVID-19. Trimming removed 2 bases at V and 0 bases at J, with 11 bases between. Germline V gene lookup returns CDR1 SGHDT and CDR2 YYEEEE. There are 15 residues in the CDR3. Repertoires were generated with immunoSEQ multiplex PCR, while TCRdb's copy carries only in-frame clones and drops some. The sample comprises 250,000 to 400,000 clones, approximately 89% of which are singletons, and approximately 1.8% rests with the top ten. The gene calls are TRBV5-6 and TRBJ1-1; D unclear. Input material: peripheral blood. The sequence was collected from a woman in her twenties or thirties with COVID-19, enrolled during active disease. The CDR3 DNA reads TGTGCCAGCAGCTTCTTGGGAGGGCTGAACACTGAAGCTTTCTTT. Its translation is CASSFLGGLNTEAFF.